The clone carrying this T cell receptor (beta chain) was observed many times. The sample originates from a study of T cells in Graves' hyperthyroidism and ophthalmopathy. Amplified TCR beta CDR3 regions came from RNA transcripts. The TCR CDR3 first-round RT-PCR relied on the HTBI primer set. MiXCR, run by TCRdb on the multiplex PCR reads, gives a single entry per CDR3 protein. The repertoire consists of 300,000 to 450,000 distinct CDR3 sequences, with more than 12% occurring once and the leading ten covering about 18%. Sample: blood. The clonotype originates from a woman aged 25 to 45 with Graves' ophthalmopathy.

The CDR3 loop reads CASSPPAGRLNYGYTF. CDR3 DNA: TGTGCCAGCAGCCCCCCGGCGGGCAGACTCAACTATGGCTACACCTTC. The chain carries TRBV7-2 and TRBJ1-2; no clear D gene. The CDR3 sequence is 16 residues long. Trimming stripped 5 bases from V and 2 bases from J, with 18 bases between. CDR1 SGHTA and CDR2 FQGNSA come from the germline V gene.